These T cell receptor beta chains were read from a single sample in a study of T cells in Graves' hyperthyroidism and ophthalmopathy. One entry per CDR3 protein, called by TCRdb with MiXCR from the multiplex PCR reads. The table includes about 500,000 distinct CDR3 sequences, about 15% detected once. What was sequenced was blood. Source of these receptors: a woman younger than 45 with Graves' ophthalmopathy. The CDR3 runs from the conserved cysteine through the conserved F or W.

CDR3,J,V
CASSLHYLSEAFF,TRBJ1-1,TRBV14
CASSHSGGHSNQPQHF,TRBJ1-5,TRBV3-1
CASSSTGPPYEQYF,TRBJ2-7,TRBV6-2/TRBV6-3
CASSPGPGQVSPLYGYTF,TRBJ1-2,TRBV12-3/TRBV12-4
CASSLNPGTQETQYF,TRBJ2-5,TRBV4-3
CASSQTKRTGDTGELFF,TRBJ2-2,TRBV4-2
CASSYSFPGSNTEAFF,TRBJ1-1,TRBV6-2/TRBV6-3
CSARPGTSGDLGEQYF,TRBJ2-7,TRBV20-1
CASSLQENSPLHF,TRBJ1-6,TRBV18
CASSIFDGDGSKETQYF,TRBJ2-5,TRBV19
CASSYFGSEYTGELFF,TRBJ2-2,TRBV6-1
CASSQDLAPDTQYF,TRBJ2-3,TRBV4-3
CAWSRGLAGDYEQYF,TRBJ2-7,TRBV30